This T cell receptor beta chain appears in the sequencing data of a study of identical twins. TCRdb used MiXCR to reprocess the 5' RACE reads, holding one entry per CDR3 protein. The repertoire includes 1,800,000 or so distinct CDR3 sequences, around a third of them detected once, and more than 0.25% sits in the top ten. Germline V gene data show CDR1 as MNHNY and CDR2 as SVGAGI (reference sequence). This CDR3 spans 14 amino acids. Trimming removed 5 bases at V and 5 bases at J, with 15 bases between. This clonotype was seen more than once but under ten times. The clonotype comes from a newborn girl in good health. Specimen: cord blood. The gene calls are TRBV6-6 and TRBJ1-1; tentatively, D is TRBD1 (5 bases). This chain's CDR3 is CASSQGVGVTEAFF. CDR3 DNA: TGTGCCAGCAGTCAGGGAGTGGGGGTGACTGAAGCTTTCTTT.